The source of this TCR beta chain is a study of blood T cells in healthy people across ages. A second PCR, run for 7 to 11 cycles, used a sample-barcoded 5' primer plus a J-beta primer mix. Each cDNA molecule carried a tag from a template-switch adaptor that contained 12 random nucleotides. TCRdb re-derived calls from the 5' RACE reads in MiXCR, one entry per CDR3 protein. There are around 1,700,000 distinct CDR3 sequences in the sample; about 30% occur only once, and roughly 8% lies in the top ten. The CDR3 has 14 amino acids. Germline-derived CDR1 and CDR2 are KGHSH and LQKENI. The J gene is TRBJ2-1, the V gene TRBV18; 8 bases are shared with TRBD1. The DNA end is more similar to TRBJ2-7, so the J call may be wrong. Sequenced sample: blood. This TCR was sampled from a woman aged 25 to 39 in good health. In nucleotides, the CDR3 is TGTGCCAGCTCTCCCTGGACAGGGCGAAATGAGCAGTACTTC. This gives the protein CASSPWTGRNEQYF.